This entry lists 17 T cell receptor beta chains sequenced from one sample in a study of T cell repertoires in aging, cancer and after chemotherapy. Peripheral blood genomic DNA, not sorted cells or RNA, was the template. Multiplex touch-down PCR with TRB-A/B primers amplified rearranged V-D-J TRB sequences. TCRdb reanalysed the multiplex PCR reads using MiXCR and keeps one entry per CDR3 protein. The data contain under 2,500 distinct CDR3 sequences, around 30% of them singletons. The sequencing input was blood. The receptors shown here come from a human donor with a solid tumor.

By sample fraction, this clonotype is medium-sized. The chain carries TRBV6-1 and TRBJ1-5; D is possibly TRBD1 (6 bases). Germline-derived CDR1 and CDR2 are MNHNS and SASEGT. The CDR3 runs 14 residues. With 6 bases removed from V and 1 base from J, the gap between germline ends came to 10 bases. In DNA, the CDR3 is TGTGCCAGCAGCAGGGGTATGAGCAATCAGCCCCAGCATTTT. Translated: CASSRGMSNQPQHF.

This clonotype qualifies as large. The V call is TRBV30, the J call TRBJ2-1; possibly TRBD1 for D (5 bases). V lost 2 bases and J 4 bases, leaving 15 bases between the germline ends. This CDR3 has 15 amino acids. Per germline, CDR1 GTSNPN and CDR2 SVGIG (reference sequence). CDR3 DNA sequence: TGTGCCTGGAGTCAAACCACAGGAGATTACAATGAGCAGTTCTTC. Its protein is CAWSQTTGDYNEQFF. The full variable domain, completed using reference TRBV30 and TRBJ2-1, is SQTIHQWPATLVQPVGSPLSLECTVEGTSNPNLYWYRQAAGRGLQLLFYSVGIGQISSEVPQNLSASRPQDRQFILSSKKLLLSDSGFYLCAWSQTTGDYNEQFFGPGTRLTVL.

This clonotype qualifies as medium-sized. This sequence joins TRBV24-1 and TRBJ2-7; D unresolved. The germline CDR1 and CDR2 sequences are KGHDR and SFDVKD. The CDR3 sequence is 11 residues long. Deletions cut 4 bases from V and 3 bases from J, with 3 bases between. Here the CDR3 reads CATSDGYEQYF. DNA for the CDR3: TGTGCCACCAGTGACGGCTACGAGCAGTACTTC.

By proportion, this clonotype is medium-sized (0.01 to 0.1%). The V gene is TRBV19, the J gene TRBJ2-7; 11 bases agree with TRBD2. CDR1 is LNHDA and CDR2 is SQIVND in the germline V gene (reference sequence). CDR3 length: 15 amino acids. Trimming took 5 bases from V and 0 from J; bases not matched to a gene: 3. The CDR3 DNA reads as TGTGCCAGTAGTGCGGGACTAGCGGACTCCTACGAGCAGTACTTC. Amino acids: CASSAGLADSYEQYF.

V usage is TRBV20-1 and J usage is TRBJ1-2; 9 bases fit TRBD1. The J segment lost 6 bases and the V segment lost 3 bases, leaving 11 bases of the junction unmatched. Germline V gene sequence: CDR1 DFQATT, CDR2 SNEGSKA (reference sequence). The CDR3 is made up of 15 amino acids. The CDR3 reads CSASPFGQGYDGYTF. CDR3 bases: TGCAGTGCTAGTCCCTTCGGACAGGGGTACGATGGCTACACCTTC.

By share, this clonotype ranks as medium-sized (0.01 to 0.1%). V gene TRBV30 combines with J gene TRBJ1-1; D is perhaps TRBD1 (5 bases). V was pared by 0 bases and J by 3 bases, with 20 bases between. This CDR3 has 17 amino acids. The V gene's germline CDR1 is GTSNPN and CDR2 SVGIG (reference sequence). This CDR3 reads CAWSVAGGGRLDTEAFF. The CDR3 nucleotides are TGTGCCTGGAGTGTTGCAGGCGGGGGTCGGTTGGACACTGAAGCTTTCTTT.

The J gene is TRBJ2-5, the V gene TRBV7-2; D not resolved. The CDR3 spans 16 residues. Trimming removed 6 bases at V and 0 bases at J, with 17 bases between. Germline loops: CDR1 SGHTA, CDR2 FQGNSA. Written as DNA, the CDR3 is TGTGCCAGCAGTTATTCCCCCCTACGAAACCAAGAGACCCAGTACTTC. Its translation is CASSYSPLRNQETQYF. Full variable domain (outside the CDR3, taken from reference TRBV7-2 and TRBJ2-5): GAGVSQSPSNKVTEKGKDVELRCDPISGHTALYWYRQSLGQGLEFLIYFQGNSAPDKSGLPSDRFSAERTGGSVSTLTIQRTQQEDSAVYLCASSYSPLRNQETQYFGPGTRLLVL.

This clonotype turned up a few times. The gene calls are TRBV20-1 and TRBJ2-5, with D possibly matching TRBD1 (6 bases). CDR1 and CDR2 from the germline V gene are DFQATT and SNEGSKA (reference sequence). V shed 2 bases and J shed 1 base, with 8 bases lying between them. This CDR3 spans 13 amino acids. For the CDR3, the DNA is TGCAGTGCTAGAATAGGGGGCCAAGAGACCCAGTACTTC. Encoded protein: CSARIGGQETQYF.

The chain links TRBV5-1 to TRBJ2-3; D might be TRBD1 or TRBD2, each matching 5 bases. The germline V and J ends were trimmed by 0 bases and 5 bases, with 13 bases remaining between them. From germline, CDR1 is SGHRS and CDR2 YFSETQ. The CDR3 is 15 residues long. The chain's CDR3 is CASSLGPPGGDTQYF. CDR3 in DNA: TGCGCCAGCAGCTTGGGACCGCCTGGGGGAGATACGCAGTATTTT.

The genes are TRBV18 and TRBJ1-6; the D gene is possibly TRBD1 (5 bases). Trimming stripped 3 bases from V and 4 bases from J, with 16 bases between. Germline V gene data show CDR1 as KGHSH and CDR2 as LQKENI. The CDR3 runs 17 residues. The CDR3 DNA reads as TGTGCCAGCTCACCGGTGATAGGGACGGTATATAATTCACCCCTCCACTTT. Protein: CASSPVIGTVYNSPLHF.

This clonotype was seen a single time. Possible read error: a much larger clone is one base away. The chain links TRBV12-3 or TRBV12-4 to TRBJ2-5; D not resolved. This CDR3 is built from 16 residues. V gave up 3 bases and J gave up 5 bases, with 19 bases separating them. The CDR3, as DNA: TGTGCCAGCAGTTTCTCTCTGAGTAGAGGTGTTGAGACCCAGTACTTC. Protein product: CASSFSLSRGVETQYF.

Here the CDR3 DNA reads TGTGCCATCAGGGGGGGACTATTGGATGAGCAGTTCTTC. This encodes CAIRGGLLDEQFF. The rearrangement uses TRBV10-3 and TRBJ2-1; TRBD2 agrees at 7 bases. In germline, CDR1 is ENHRY, CDR2 SYGVKD. The CDR3 is 13 residues long. V shed 6 bases, J shed 8 bases, and the junction held 7 bases outside the gene matches.

This clonotype has only one observation. A read error is possible here, since a much larger clone lies one base away. The rearrangement links TRBV7-6 to TRBJ1-4, with a weak D call TRBD1 (5 bases). The CDR3 covers 14 residues. The germline gives CDR1 SGHVS, CDR2 FNYEAQ. CDR3 nucleotides: TGTGTCAGCTGGAGGGGTGAGATCTTCCGAAAACTGTTTTTT. Its protein product is CVSWRGEIFRKLFF.

The chain carries TRBV19 and TRBJ2-2; unclear D gene. Germline V lookup: CDR1 LNHDA, CDR2 SQIVND (reference sequence). Trimming removed 3 bases from V and 3 bases from J, with 11 bases in between. This CDR3 comprises 15 residues. CDR3 amino acids: CASSILRLDTGELFF. The CDR3, as DNA: TGTGCCAGTAGTATTCTACGGTTGGACACCGGGGAGCTGTTTTTT.

There are a few counts of this clonotype. This chain uses TRBV12-3 or TRBV12-4 with TRBJ1-1; 7 nucleotides align to TRBD1. This CDR3 region has 14 residues. Trimming at V came to 2 bases and at J to 3 bases, leaving 3 bases not matched to a gene. The CDR3 DNA reads TGTGCCAGCAGTTTACAGGGGGGAGACACTGAAGCTTTCTTT. Translating gives CASSLQGGDTEAFF.

The rearrangement links TRBV5-4 to TRBJ2-5; D is perhaps TRBD1 or TRBD2 (6 bases each). The V and J ends lost 3 bases and 6 bases respectively, with 21 bases between them. The CDR3 is made up of 16 amino acids. The germline CDR1 and CDR2 sequences are SGHNT and YYREEE (reference sequence). In nucleotides, the CDR3 is TGTGCCAGCAGCTCGTGGGGTACGGGGGCGTCGAAGACCCAGTACTTC. Its protein is CASSSWGTGASKTQYF.

The chain has TRBV9 and TRBJ1-2; possibly TRBD1 for D (5 bases). The ends were cut back, 0 bases at V and 4 bases at J, with 10 bases in the middle. Germline CDR1 reads SGDLS; CDR2 reads YYNGEE. The CDR3 has 14 amino acids. The CDR3 loop is CASSVGSGGYGYTF. The CDR3 DNA reads TGTGCCAGCAGCGTAGGTTCCGGGGGCTATGGCTACACCTTC.